This note documents a single T cell receptor beta chain sequence. This record comes from a study of blood T cell repertoires in COVID-19. The assay was immunoSEQ multiplex PCR, and TCRdb's table has in-frame clones only and misses some. The sample gives a few hundred thousand clones, nearly 90% of which show up once; approximately 5% is in the top ten. Trimming cost V 10 bases and J 4 bases, with 17 bases left between them. The CDR3 has 13 amino acids. Germline loops: CDR1 MNHEY, CDR2 SVGAGI. The TCR originated in a woman aged 25 to 39 who had recovered from COVID-19. The chain recombines TRBV6-5 with TRBJ2-7, with D maybe TRBD2 (5 bases). Sequences were obtained from PBMCs or T cells enriched from blood (not recorded which). This CDR3 is CATNLAGAYEQYF. In nucleotides, the CDR3 is TGTGCCACCAACCTGGCGGGCGCGTACGAGCAGTACTTC.